One sample yielded the 20 T cell receptor beta chains listed below, sequenced in a study of tumor-infiltrating lymphocytes in primary liver carcinoma. Total RNA amounting to 450 to 550 ng was the source from which TCR beta cDNA was made with a constant-region primer. Modified slightly, ARM-PCR produced TCR beta libraries over three nested multiplex PCR rounds. TRBV1-TRBV30 forward primers paired with a C-beta reverse primer drove the first two PCR rounds, roughly 10 cycles each. Via MiXCR, TCRdb re-called the multiplex PCR reads, giving one row per CDR3 protein. The data show 150,000 to 200,000 distinct CDR3 sequences, over 50% seen once. Extraction also yielded germline DNA, while blood RNA was obtained from unsorted whole blood. Sequenced material: peripheral blood. The receptor set was obtained from a man aged 35-49 years with primary liver carcinoma and hepatitis B virus infection.

A note on this clonotype: Germline and junction disagree at one end, which may indicate a read error. This chain connects TRBV29-1 to TRBJ2-7, with 7 bases identical to TRBD1. The CDR3 runs to 14 residues. The germline CDR1 and CDR2 sequences are SQVTM and ANQGSEA. CDR3 DNA sequence: TGCAGCGTTCCGTCGGGACAGAGCTCCAACGAGCAGTACTTC. It specifies CSVPSGQSSNEQYF.

This rearrangement joins TRBV6-5 to TRBJ2-7, with 11 positions matching TRBD1. Looked up from germline, CDR1 is MNHEY and CDR2 is SVGAGI. With V trimmed by 4 bases and J by 9 bases, 5 bases remained unmatched. This CDR3 region has 13 residues. Here the CDR3 DNA reads TGTGCCAGCAGTTTCAGGACAGGGGGCTCGCAGTACTTC. Translated: CASSFRTGGSQYF.

This clonotype was recorded many times. The chain joins TRBV29-1 to TRBJ2-2; D is uncertain. This CDR3 contains 15 residues. Trimming left V 3 bases short and J 2 bases short, with 13 bases between. Germline loops: CDR1 SQVTM, CDR2 ANQGSEA. The CDR3 here is CSVEASQQNTGELFF. The CDR3 DNA follows: TGCAGCGTTGAGGCCAGCCAGCAAAACACCGGGGAGCTGTTTTTT.

A few counts support this clonotype. The rearrangement uses TRBV12-3 or TRBV12-4 and TRBJ1-1; maybe TRBD1 (6 bases). V was shortened by 7 bases and J by 1 base, with 13 bases between the two germline ends. CDR3 length: 14 residues. The CDR3 nucleotides are TGTGCCAGCACCTTCGGCAGGGGGAACACTGAAGCTTTCTTT. Its translation is CASTFGRGNTEAFF.

This clonotype was recorded many times. This sequence joins TRBV6-2 or TRBV6-3 and TRBJ2-7; TRBD2 matches at 7 bases. The V segment lost 0 bases and the J segment 7 bases; nucleotides outside the gene matches: 9. Germline V gives CDR1 MNHEY, CDR2 SVGEGT. The CDR3 runs to 15 residues. This CDR3 reads CASSYSASGGGEQYF. CDR3 DNA sequence: TGTGCCAGCAGTTACTCGGCTAGCGGTGGCGGAGAGCAGTACTTC.

About this clonotype itself: At one boundary the junction diverges from the germline segment, which might be a read error. This chain uses TRBV11-1 with TRBJ1-1; TRBD1 matches 10 bases. Germline V lookup: CDR1 SGHAT, CDR2 FQDESV (reference sequence). The CDR3 has 15 residues. Here the CDR3 DNA reads TGCGCCAGCAGCTACGGACAGGGGGGGAACACTGAAGCTTTCTTT. It translates to CASSYGQGGNTEAFF.

With respect to this clonotype: A much larger clone lies one base from this, so it may be a read error. The chain employs TRBV10-2 and TRBJ2-3; TRBD2 might be the D (6 bases). CDR1 and CDR2 (germline): WSHSY, SAAADI. The CDR3 contains 13 residues. CDR3 coding DNA: TGCCCCAGCACCCAGGGATTCGAACTAGCCCAGTATTTT. It codes for CPSTQGFELAQYF.

This clonotype was seen a few times. At one end the junction does not follow the germline gene, possibly because of a read error. This CDR3 is CNVATGVGNQPQHF. Written as DNA, the CDR3 is TGCAACGTTGCTACAGGGGTCGGCAATCAGCCCCAGCATTTT. The chain has TRBV29-1 and TRBJ1-5; 7 nucleotides align to TRBD1. CDR1 is SQVTM, CDR2 ANQGSEA, per germline. The CDR3 spans 14 residues.

In regard to this clonotype: A single base separates this from a much larger clone, so it may be a read error. The gene calls are TRBV6-5 and TRBJ2-3, with TRBD1 identical over 7 bases. Unmatched junction bases numbered 7, after V lost 9 bases and J lost 1 base. The CDR3 is made up of 14 amino acids. Looked up from germline, CDR1 is MNHEY and CDR2 is SVGAGI. The CDR3 sequence: CARGRTGGTDTQYF. The CDR3 nucleotides read TGTGCCAGGGGCCGAACAGGGGGCACAGATACGCAGTATTTT.

The table lists this clonotype with a few counts. The chain has TRBV5-4 and TRBJ1-4; D possibly corresponds to TRBD1 (5 bases). Germline-derived CDR1 and CDR2 are SGHNT and YYREEE (reference sequence). The CDR3 runs 14 residues. The germline V and J ends were trimmed by 0 bases and 7 bases, with 10 bases remaining between them. CDR3: CASSLEGSGEKLFF. CDR3 DNA: TGTGCCAGCAGCTTGGAGGGGTCGGGTGAAAAACTGTTTTTT.

This clonotype occurred a few times. CDR3 DNA sequence: TGTGCCATCAGTCAGGAAAACGAGCAGTACTTC. This gives the protein CAISQENEQYF. The chain joins TRBV10-3 to TRBJ2-7; no clear D gene. The CDR3 contains 11 residues. The V gene lost 5 bases and the J gene lost 5 bases, with 7 bases spanning the gap. The V gene's germline CDR1 is ENHRY and CDR2 SYGVKD.

As for this clonotype: This CDR3 fails to terminate in the conserved phenylalanine or tryptophan, so it likely reflects a read error. V usage is TRBV29-1 and J usage is TRBJ2-1; 10 bases fit TRBD2. The CDR3 totals 15 residues. Germline V gives CDR1 SQVTM, CDR2 ANQGSEA. Germline trimming cut 6 bases from V and 9 bases from J; bases unmatched to any gene: 14. The chain's CDR3 is CSVEPLLAGAGEQFL. Here the CDR3 DNA reads TGCAGCGTGGAACCGCTGCTAGCGGGAGCTGGTGAGCAGTTCCTC.

In this sample, this clonotype turned up a few times. The V and J genes are TRBV2 and TRBJ2-7; TRBD2 matches 7 bases. The V and J ends lost 4 bases and 1 base, in that order; junction bases with no gene match: 1. This CDR3 spans 13 amino acids. The germline gives CDR1 SNHLY, CDR2 FYNNEI. The CDR3 spells CASSVGGSYEQYF. The CDR3, as DNA: TGTGCCAGCAGTGTCGGGGGGTCCTACGAGCAGTACTTC.

The table lists this clonotype with a few counts. The chain joins TRBV6-6 to TRBJ2-5; either TRBD1 or TRBD2 may supply D (6 bases each). This CDR3 comprises 16 residues. V lost 1 base, J lost 3 bases, and 15 bases lay in between. Germline CDR1 is MNHNY and CDR2 is SVGAGI (reference sequence). CDR3 amino acids: CASSYLQGSGEETQYF. DNA of the CDR3: TGTGCCAGCAGTTACTTACAGGGTTCGGGGGAAGAGACCCAGTACTTC.

The chain couples TRBV10-2 to TRBJ1-5; no definite D call. This CDR3 has 12 amino acids. CDR1 is WSHSY, CDR2 SAAADI, per germline. Trimming shortened V by 10 bases and J by 4 bases, and 11 bases separated the two germline ends. CDR3 sequence reads: CANTHLNQPQHF. The CDR3 DNA reads TGCGCCAACACACATTTAAATCAGCCCCAGCATTTT.

This clonotype was recorded at least ten times. The chain combines TRBV11-1 with TRBJ2-3; the match to TRBD2 covers 8 bases. Germline CDR1 is SGHAT and CDR2 is FQDESV (reference sequence). The length of the CDR3 is 16 residues. J lost 4 bases, V lost 5 bases, and 11 bases had no gene match. As DNA, the CDR3 is TGTGCCAGCAGCCCACTCGGGGCGGGAGGCGCAGATACGCAGTATTTT. It yields the protein CASSPLGAGGADTQYF.

The gene calls are TRBV29-1 and TRBJ1-1; tentative D call: TRBD1 (6 bases). CDR1 is SQVTM, CDR2 ANQGSEA, per germline. This CDR3 is 12 amino acids long. Here the CDR3 reads CGTQGGPTEAFF. In nucleotides, the CDR3 is TGCGGCACCCAAGGGGGTCCCACTGAAGCTTTCTTT.

This clonotype appeared a few times. The chain combines TRBV4-2 with TRBJ2-5, with 7 bases that match TRBD2. The CDR3 runs 14 residues. Germline-derived CDR1 and CDR2 are LGHNA and YNFKEQ. The V gene end was trimmed by 2 bases and the J gene end by 5 bases; junction bases not matched to a gene: 5. DNA for the CDR3: TGTGCCAGCAGCCAAAGGGAGGGAGGGGAGACCCAGTACTTC. It is translated as CASSQREGGETQYF.

The sample holds a few counts of this clonotype. A much larger clonotype is one base distant, so this may be a read error. The chain is built from TRBV29-1 and TRBJ1-1, with no clear D. V shed 2 bases and J shed 1 base, with 11 bases lying between them. The CDR3 is made up of 14 amino acids. CDR1 and CDR2 (germline): SQVTM, ANQGSEA. The CDR3 coding sequence is TGCAGCGTTGAACATCGACGGTCGAACACTGAAGCTTTCTTT. Protein: CSVEHRRSNTEAFF.

About this clonotype: Possible read error: a much larger clone is one base away. J is TRBJ1-4 and V is TRBV13, with D hard to call. Looked up from germline, CDR1 is PRHDT and CDR2 is FYEKMQ (reference sequence). The CDR3 sequence is 9 residues long. CDR3 protein: CASGFELFF. The CDR3 DNA sequence: TGTGCCAGCGGCTTTGAACTGTTTTTT.